A selection of T cell receptor beta chains follows, all from one sample in a study of T-cell memory formation after mild COVID-19. TCRdb independently ran MiXCR on the 5' RACE reads; one entry per CDR3 protein. Counted here are hundreds of thousands of distinct CDR3 sequences, roughly 13% occurring once; the ten biggest clones make up about 24%. Sequences were obtained from PBMCs or a T cell subset sorted from them (not recorded which). These TCRs come from a young man who had mild COVID-19 (a few samples of this study predate the infection). Cell type and time point are not known. Both conserved end residues are part of each CDR3.

TRBV28	CASSLRVISGANVLTF
TRBV20-1	CSARQTGFRSDTQYF
TRBV7-3	CASSPLGGDQETQYF
TRBV4-3	CASSPFGTGVETQYF
TRBV4-2	CASSQEDVWSGELFF
TRBV18	CASAGTMNTEAFF
TRBV7-9	CASSLGLAGGDYQETQYF
TRBV5-1	CASSFKDTQYF
TRBV2	CASDTARQETQYF
TRBV13	CASSQRTSGGPVLEQFF
TRBV9	CASRGPVHTGELFF
TRBV7-2	CASSLRIGTDTQYF
TRBV29-1	CSADRRGSTDTQYF
TRBV5-1	CASSTRDSPYEQYF
TRBV29-1	CSFGQTDTQYF
TRBV18	CASSGTFRGTDTQYF
TRBV7-2	CASSINGRNEQFF
TRBV12-3/TRBV12-4	CASTPGWVGTDTQYF
TRBV11-3	CASSLGLGKTQYF
TRBV7-9	CASSLRSGIGNTEAFF
TRBV7-2	CASSFKDHNEQFF
TRBV7-2	CASSPSGGAGNTQYF
TRBV4-2	CASSQDGSGGAADTQYF
TRBV6-1	CASSAMGSGNTIYF
TRBV4-3	CASSQDAPKYSSSYEQYF
TRBV20-1	CSASKDRVSQPQHF
TRBV9	CASSVGNRDRDYEQYF
TRBV9	CASSVAQTSGELFF
TRBV25-1	CASSSLGEGKYEQYF
TRBV7-2	CASSFNGGPGETQYF
TRBV6-2/TRBV6-3	CASSTHRGPDTQYF
TRBV6-4	CASSDSTGDTGELFF
TRBV6-2/TRBV6-3	CASSSIFRARGGNTEAFF
TRBV4-2	CASSQDERGGQETQYF
TRBV7-9	CASSSVTYGWRRMAFF
TRBV7-3	CASSTGQNTGELFF
TRBV6-1	CASSENRVMAGSTEAFF
TRBV7-9	CASSLYLAGTDTQYF
TRBV2	CASSEGTGELFF
TRBV6-5	CASSSPTRLYTGELFF